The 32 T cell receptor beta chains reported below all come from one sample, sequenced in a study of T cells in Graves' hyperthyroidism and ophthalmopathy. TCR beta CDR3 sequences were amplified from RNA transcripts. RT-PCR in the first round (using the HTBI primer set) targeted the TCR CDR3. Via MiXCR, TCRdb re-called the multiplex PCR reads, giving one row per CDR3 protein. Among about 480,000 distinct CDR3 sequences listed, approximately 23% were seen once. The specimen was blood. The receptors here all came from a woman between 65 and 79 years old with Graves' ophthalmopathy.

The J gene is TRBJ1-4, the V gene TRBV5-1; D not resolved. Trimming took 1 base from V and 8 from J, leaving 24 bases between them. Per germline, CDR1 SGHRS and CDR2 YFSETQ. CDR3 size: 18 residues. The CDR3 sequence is CASSLWSIRTAEQEKLFF. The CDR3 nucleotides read TGCGCCAGCAGCTTGTGGAGTATAAGGACGGCAGAGCAAGAAAAACTGTTTTTT.

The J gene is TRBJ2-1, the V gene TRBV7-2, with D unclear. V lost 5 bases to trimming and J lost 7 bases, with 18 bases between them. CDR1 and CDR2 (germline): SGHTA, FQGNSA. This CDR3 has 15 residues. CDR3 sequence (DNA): TGTGCCAGCAGCCTGGACGGGTGGTCTCATAATGAGCAGTTCTTC. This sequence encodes CASSLDGWSHNEQFF.

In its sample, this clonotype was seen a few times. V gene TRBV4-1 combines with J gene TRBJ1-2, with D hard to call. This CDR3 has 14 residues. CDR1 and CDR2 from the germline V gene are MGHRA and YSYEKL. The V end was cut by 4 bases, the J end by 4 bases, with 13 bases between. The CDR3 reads CASSPVGESYGYTF. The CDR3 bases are TGCGCCAGCAGCCCGGTGGGTGAGAGCTATGGCTACACCTTC.

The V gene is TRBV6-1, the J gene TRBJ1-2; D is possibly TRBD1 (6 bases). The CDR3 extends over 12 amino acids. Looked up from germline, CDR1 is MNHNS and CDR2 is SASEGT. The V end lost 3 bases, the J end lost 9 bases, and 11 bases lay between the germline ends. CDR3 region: CASSDQGRSYTF. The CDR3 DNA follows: TGTGCCAGCAGTGACCAGGGGAGAAGCTACACCTTC.

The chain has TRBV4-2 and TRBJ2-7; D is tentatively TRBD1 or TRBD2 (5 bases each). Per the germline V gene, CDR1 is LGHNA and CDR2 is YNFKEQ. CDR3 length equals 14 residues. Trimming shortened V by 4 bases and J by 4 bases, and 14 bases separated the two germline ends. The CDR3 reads CASSRTGPPYEQYF. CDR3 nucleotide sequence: TGTGCCAGCAGCCGGACGGGACCGCCTTACGAGCAGTACTTC.

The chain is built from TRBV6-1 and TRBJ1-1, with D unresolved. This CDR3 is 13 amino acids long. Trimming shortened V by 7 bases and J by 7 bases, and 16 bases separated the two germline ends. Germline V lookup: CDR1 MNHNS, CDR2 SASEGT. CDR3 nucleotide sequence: TGTGCCAGCACATCCCCGAAAAACTTTGAAGCTTTCTTT. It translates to CASTSPKNFEAFF.

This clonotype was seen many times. Written as DNA, the CDR3 is TGCAGTGCTAGAGATTACGCAGGGGAGCCCTACGAGCAGTACTTC. Its translation: CSARDYAGEPYEQYF. The rearrangement uses TRBV20-1 and TRBJ2-7; tentatively, D is TRBD1 (6 bases). Per the germline V gene, CDR1 is DFQATT and CDR2 is SNEGSKA (reference sequence). V lost 0 bases to trimming and J lost 2 bases, with 14 bases between them. The CDR3 runs 15 residues.

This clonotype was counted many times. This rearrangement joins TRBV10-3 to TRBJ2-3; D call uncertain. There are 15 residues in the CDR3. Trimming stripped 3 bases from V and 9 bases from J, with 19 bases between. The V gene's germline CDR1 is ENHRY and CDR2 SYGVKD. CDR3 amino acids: CAISDARTAFGTQYF. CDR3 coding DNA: TGTGCCATCAGTGACGCGAGGACCGCGTTTGGGACGCAGTATTTT.

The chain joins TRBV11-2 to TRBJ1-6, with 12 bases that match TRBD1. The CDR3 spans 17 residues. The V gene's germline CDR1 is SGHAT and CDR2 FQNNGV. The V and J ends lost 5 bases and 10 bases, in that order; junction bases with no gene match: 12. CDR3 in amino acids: CASSPLGGDRGRSPLHF. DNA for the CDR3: TGTGCCAGCAGCCCCTTAGGCGGGGACAGGGGGCGGTCACCCCTCCACTTT.

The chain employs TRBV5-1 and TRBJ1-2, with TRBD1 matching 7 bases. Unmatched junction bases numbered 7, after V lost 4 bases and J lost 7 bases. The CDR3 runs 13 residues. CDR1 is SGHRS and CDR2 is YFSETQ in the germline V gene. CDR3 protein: CASSVGTEVGYTF. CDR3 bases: TGCGCCAGCAGCGTCGGGACAGAGGTTGGCTACACCTTC.

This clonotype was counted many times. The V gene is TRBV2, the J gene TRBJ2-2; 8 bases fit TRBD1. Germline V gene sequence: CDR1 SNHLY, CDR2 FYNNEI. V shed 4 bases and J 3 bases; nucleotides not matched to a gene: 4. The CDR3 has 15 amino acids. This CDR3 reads CASSVSTGDTGELFF. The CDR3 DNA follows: TGTGCCAGCAGTGTTTCGACAGGGGACACCGGGGAGCTGTTTTTT.

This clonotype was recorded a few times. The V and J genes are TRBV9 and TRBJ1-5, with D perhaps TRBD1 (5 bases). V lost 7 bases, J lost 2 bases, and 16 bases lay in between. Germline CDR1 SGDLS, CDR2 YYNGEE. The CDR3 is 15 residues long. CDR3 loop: CASGRSGQGNQPQHF. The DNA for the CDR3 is TGTGCCAGCGGACGGTCGGGGCAGGGCAATCAGCCCCAGCATTTT.

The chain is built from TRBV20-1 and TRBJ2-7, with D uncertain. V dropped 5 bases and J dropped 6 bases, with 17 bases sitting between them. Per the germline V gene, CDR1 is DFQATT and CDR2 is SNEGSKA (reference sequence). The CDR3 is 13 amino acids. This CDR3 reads CSASRGSVGEQYF. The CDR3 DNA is TGCAGTGCTTCGCGAGGCTCTGTGGGCGAGCAGTACTTC.

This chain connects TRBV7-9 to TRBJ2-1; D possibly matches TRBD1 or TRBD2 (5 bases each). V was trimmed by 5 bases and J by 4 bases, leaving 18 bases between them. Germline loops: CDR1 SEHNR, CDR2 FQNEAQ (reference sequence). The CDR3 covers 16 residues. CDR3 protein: CASSPAEGREYNEQFF. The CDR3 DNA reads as TGTGCCAGCAGCCCCGCGGAAGGCAGGGAGTACAATGAGCAGTTCTTC.

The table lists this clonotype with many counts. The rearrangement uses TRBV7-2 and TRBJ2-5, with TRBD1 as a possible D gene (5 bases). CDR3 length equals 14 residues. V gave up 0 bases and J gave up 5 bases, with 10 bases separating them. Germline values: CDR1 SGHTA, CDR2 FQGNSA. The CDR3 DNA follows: TGTGCCAGCAGCTTAGCAACAGGACGGGAGACCCAGTACTTC. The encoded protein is CASSLATGRETQYF.

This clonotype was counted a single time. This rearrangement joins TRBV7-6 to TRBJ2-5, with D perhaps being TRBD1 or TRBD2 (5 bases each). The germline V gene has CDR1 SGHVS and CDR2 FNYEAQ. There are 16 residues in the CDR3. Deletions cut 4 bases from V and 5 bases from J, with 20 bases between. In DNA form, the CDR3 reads TGTGCCAGCAGCTCCTTAAATGAGGGCGCAGGGGAGACCCAGTACTTC. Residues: CASSSLNEGAGETQYF.

The CDR3 here is CSVSHGKTEAFF. DNA for the CDR3: TGCAGCGTTTCCCACGGTAAAACTGAAGCTTTCTTT. This rearrangement joins TRBV20-1 to TRBJ1-1; D is uncertain. The CDR3 runs to 12 residues. CDR1 is DFQATT and CDR2 is SNEGSKA in the germline V gene (reference sequence).

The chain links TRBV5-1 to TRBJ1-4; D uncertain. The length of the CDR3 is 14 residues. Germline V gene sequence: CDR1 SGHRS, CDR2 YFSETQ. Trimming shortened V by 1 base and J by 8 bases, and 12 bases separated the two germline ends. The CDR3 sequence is CASSLTAEDEKLFF. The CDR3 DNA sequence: TGCGCCAGCAGCTTGACGGCAGAGGACGAAAAACTGTTTTTT.

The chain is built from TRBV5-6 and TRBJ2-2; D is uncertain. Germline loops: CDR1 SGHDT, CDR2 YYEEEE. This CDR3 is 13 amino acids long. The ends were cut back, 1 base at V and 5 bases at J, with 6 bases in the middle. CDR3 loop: CASSLYLTGELFF. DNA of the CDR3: TGTGCCAGCAGCTTGTACCTAACCGGGGAGCTGTTTTTT.

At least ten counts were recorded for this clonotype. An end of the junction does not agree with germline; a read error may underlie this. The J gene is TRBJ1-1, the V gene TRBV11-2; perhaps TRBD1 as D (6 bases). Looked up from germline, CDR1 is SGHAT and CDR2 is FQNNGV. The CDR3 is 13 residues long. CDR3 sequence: CASSVEGGTEAFF. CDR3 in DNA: TGTGCCAGCAGCGTAGAGGGGGGCACTGAAGCTTTCTTT.

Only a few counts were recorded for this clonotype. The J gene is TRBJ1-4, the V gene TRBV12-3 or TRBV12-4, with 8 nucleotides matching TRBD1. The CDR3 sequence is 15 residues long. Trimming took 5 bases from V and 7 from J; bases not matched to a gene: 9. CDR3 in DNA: TGTGCCAGCAGTCTAATGACAGGGGCGTCTGAAAAACTGTTTTTT. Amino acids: CASSLMTGASEKLFF.

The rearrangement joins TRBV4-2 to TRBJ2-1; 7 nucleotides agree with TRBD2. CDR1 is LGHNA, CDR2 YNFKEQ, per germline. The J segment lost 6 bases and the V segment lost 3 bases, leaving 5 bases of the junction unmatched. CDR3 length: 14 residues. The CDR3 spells CASSQRERVNEQFF. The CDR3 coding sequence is TGTGCCAGCAGCCAGCGGGAGCGGGTCAATGAGCAGTTCTTC.

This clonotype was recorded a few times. This chain's CDR3 is CASSLVLAGGPSYNEQFF. In DNA, the CDR3 is TGTGCCAGCAGCCTTGTACTAGCGGGAGGCCCCTCCTACAATGAGCAGTTCTTC. The chain couples TRBV13 to TRBJ2-1, with TRBD2 matching over 12 bases. Germline CDR1 and CDR2: PRHDT and FYEKMQ (reference sequence). J gave up 0 bases and V 5 bases, and 8 bases lay outside the gene matches. The CDR3 is 18 residues long.

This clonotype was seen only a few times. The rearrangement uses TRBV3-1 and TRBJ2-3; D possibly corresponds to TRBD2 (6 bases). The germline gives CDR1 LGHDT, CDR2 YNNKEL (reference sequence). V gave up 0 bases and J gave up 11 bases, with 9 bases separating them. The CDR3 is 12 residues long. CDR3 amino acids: CASSQDRRVQYF. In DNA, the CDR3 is TGTGCCAGCAGCCAAGATCGGAGGGTGCAGTATTTT.

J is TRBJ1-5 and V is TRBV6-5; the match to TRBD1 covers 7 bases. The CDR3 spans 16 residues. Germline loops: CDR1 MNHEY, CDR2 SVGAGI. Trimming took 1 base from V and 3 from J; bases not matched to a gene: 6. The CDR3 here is CASSYLGGQLNQPQHF. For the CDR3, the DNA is TGTGCCAGCAGTTACTTGGGGGGACAGCTCAATCAGCCCCAGCATTTT.

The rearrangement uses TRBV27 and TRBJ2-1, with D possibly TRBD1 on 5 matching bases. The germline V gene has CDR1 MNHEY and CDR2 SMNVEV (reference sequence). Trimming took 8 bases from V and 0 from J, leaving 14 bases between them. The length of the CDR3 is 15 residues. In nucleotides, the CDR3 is TGTGCCAGCGTCAGACAGTACAGCTCCTACAATGAGCAGTTCTTC. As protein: CASVRQYSSYNEQFF.

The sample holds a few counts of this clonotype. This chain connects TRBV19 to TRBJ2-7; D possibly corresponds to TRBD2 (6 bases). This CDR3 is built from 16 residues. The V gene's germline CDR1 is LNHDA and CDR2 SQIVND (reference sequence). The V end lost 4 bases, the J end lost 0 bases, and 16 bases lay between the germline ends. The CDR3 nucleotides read TGTGCCAGTAGTACAACCGGGACTGTCGACTCCTACGAGCAGTACTTC. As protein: CASSTTGTVDSYEQYF.

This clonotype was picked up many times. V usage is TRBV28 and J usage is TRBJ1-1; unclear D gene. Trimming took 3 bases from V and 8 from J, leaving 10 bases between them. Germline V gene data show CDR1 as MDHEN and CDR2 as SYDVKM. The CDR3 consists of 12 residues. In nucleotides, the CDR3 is TGTGCCAGCAGTTTTGCAGTTTCAGAAGCTTTCTTT. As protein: CASSFAVSEAFF.

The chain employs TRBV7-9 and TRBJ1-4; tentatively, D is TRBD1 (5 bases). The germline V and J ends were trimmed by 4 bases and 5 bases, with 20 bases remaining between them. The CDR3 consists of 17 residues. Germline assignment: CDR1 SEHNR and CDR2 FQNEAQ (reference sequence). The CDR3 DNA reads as TGTGCCAGCAGCTCGCGTCCCGGGACGGGATTGAATGAAAAACTGTTTTTT. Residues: CASSSRPGTGLNEKLFF.

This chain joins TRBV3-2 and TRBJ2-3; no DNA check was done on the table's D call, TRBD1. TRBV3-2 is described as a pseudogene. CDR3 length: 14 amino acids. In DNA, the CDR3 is TGTGCCAGCAGCCAAGCGGGAGAGGCAGATACGCAGTATTTT. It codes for CASSQAGEADTQYF.

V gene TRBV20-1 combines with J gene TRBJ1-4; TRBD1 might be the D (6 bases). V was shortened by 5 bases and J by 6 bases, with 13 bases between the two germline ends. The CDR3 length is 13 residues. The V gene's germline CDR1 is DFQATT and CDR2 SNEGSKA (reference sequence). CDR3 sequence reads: CSALETGDEKLFF. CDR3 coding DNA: TGCAGTGCTCTTGAGACAGGAGATGAAAAACTGTTTTTT.

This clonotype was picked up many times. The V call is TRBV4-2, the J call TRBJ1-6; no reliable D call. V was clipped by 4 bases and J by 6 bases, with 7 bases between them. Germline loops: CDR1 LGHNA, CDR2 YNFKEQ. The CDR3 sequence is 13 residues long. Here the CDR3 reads CASSRELNSPLHF. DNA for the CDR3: TGTGCCAGCAGCCGCGAACTTAATTCACCCCTCCACTTT.